This T cell receptor (beta chain) was sequenced during a study of cytomegalovirus exposure and HLA in healthy donors. Details on this clone: Its specificity is not known.

This CDR3 is 14 amino acids long. Per germline, CDR1 MNHNS and CDR2 SASEGT. V lost 8 bases and J 3 bases, leaving 13 bases between the germline ends. Donors had nominal health at sampling but likely had unrecorded immune exposures. Vbeta (60) and Jbeta (13) primers were used in the PCR. Assay: immunoSEQ multiplex PCR; the TCRdb copy retains only in-frame clones and omits some. This sample has 100,000 to 150,000 clones, with around 75% found just once. Study-wide points: TCR beta V segments were, for the most part, productive about 87% or about 30% of the time in an earlier analysis.

The sequencing sample was made of PBMCs. The rearrangement joins TRBV6-1 to TRBJ2-2, with D uncertain. The receptor was isolated from a woman aged 40 to 50 in good health and CMV-seropositive. The CDR3 nucleotides read TGTGCCAGCCGCACAATCCCTGACACCGGGGAGCTGTTTTTT. Translating it yields CASRTIPDTGELFF.